This T cell receptor beta chain was sequenced during a study of blood T cell repertoires in COVID-19. Study summary: Samples representing acute and convalescent COVID-19 were sourced from the United States, Italy and Spain.

Data came from immunoSEQ multiplex PCR; TCRdb stores just in-frame clones and leaves some out. The sample holds roughly 250,000 clones, 87% seen once. Germline V gives CDR1 SGHVS, CDR2 FQNEAQ. V was pared by 4 bases and J by 5 bases, with 9 bases of the junction left unmatched. The CDR3 sequence is 15 residues long. The specimen was peripheral blood. The chain links TRBV7-8 to TRBJ2-5, with 8 bases fitting TRBD1. This TCR came from a man aged 55 to 70 who had recovered from COVID-19. The CDR3, as DNA: TGTGCCAGCAGCTCCGAGACAGGGGTGGTCGAGACCCAGTACTTC. Protein: CASSSETGVVETQYF.